This TCR beta chain was captured in a study of cytomegalovirus exposure and HLA in healthy donors. Germline lookup yields CDR1 KGHSH and CDR2 LQKENI. V lost 8 bases and J lost 4; bases outside the gene matches: 5. The CDR3 sequence is 13 residues long. Use of 60 Vbeta and 13 Jbeta primers characterized the PCR. TCRdb's copy holds only in-frame clones and misses some; the assay was immunoSEQ multiplex PCR. The sample comprises 150,000 to 200,000 clones, around 75% of which are singletons, and about 0.36% rests with the top ten. The table lists this clone with a count of one. The chain carries TRBV18 and TRBJ2-7; 10 positions agree with TRBD2. The specimen sequenced was PBMCs. The TCR sequence derives from a male donor in good health and CMV-seropositive. The CDR3 protein is CASNQREGYEQYF. CDR3 nucleotide sequence: TGTGCCAGCAACCAGCGGGAGGGTTACGAGCAGTACTTC.